This record covers a single T cell receptor beta chain. The CDR3 covers 13 residues. Germline assignment: CDR1 LNHNV and CDR2 YYDKDF (reference sequence). V lost 0 bases and J 8 bases, leaving 10 bases between the germline ends. The record originates from a study of blood T cell repertoires in COVID-19. Assay used: immunoSEQ multiplex PCR; TCRdb lists only in-frame clones, some missing. Of fewer than 200,000 clones listed, more than 75% are singletons. The receptor was isolated from a woman between 50 and 59 years old who had recovered from COVID-19. Sample: PBMCs or T cells enriched from blood (not recorded which). The chain is built from TRBV15 and TRBJ1-2; the D is unclear. CDR3 DNA: TGTGCCACCAGCAGAGATATACAGCAGGGCTACACCTTC. This translates into CATSRDIQQGYTF.